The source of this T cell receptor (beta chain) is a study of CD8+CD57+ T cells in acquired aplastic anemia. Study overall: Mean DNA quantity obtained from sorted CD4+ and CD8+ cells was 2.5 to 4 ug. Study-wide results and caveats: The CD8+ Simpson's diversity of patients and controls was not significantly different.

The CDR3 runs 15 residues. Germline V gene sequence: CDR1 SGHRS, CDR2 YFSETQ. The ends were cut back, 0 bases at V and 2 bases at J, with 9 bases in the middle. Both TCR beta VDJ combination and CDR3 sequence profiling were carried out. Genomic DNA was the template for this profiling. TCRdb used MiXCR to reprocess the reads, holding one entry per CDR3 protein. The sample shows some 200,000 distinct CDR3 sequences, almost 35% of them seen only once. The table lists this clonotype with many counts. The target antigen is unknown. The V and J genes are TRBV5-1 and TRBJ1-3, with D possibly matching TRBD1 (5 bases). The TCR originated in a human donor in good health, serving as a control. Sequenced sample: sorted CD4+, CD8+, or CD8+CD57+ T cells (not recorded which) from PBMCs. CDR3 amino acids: CASSLGGGAGNTIYF. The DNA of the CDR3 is TGCGCCAGCAGCTTGGGTGGAGGGGCTGGAAACACCATATATTTT.